This TCR beta chain was documented in a study of T cells after yellow fever vaccination. Study observations and caveats: Some clonotypes were seen in both the CD4 and the CD8 compartments. These made up a small share and likely arose from convergent recombination.

Germline CDR1 reads DFQATT; CDR2 reads SNEGSKA (reference sequence). The CDR3 length is 14 residues. The J segment lost 2 bases and the V segment lost 3 bases, leaving 4 bases of the junction unmatched. TCRdb reprocessed the 5' RACE reads via MiXCR and lists one record per CDR3 protein. The repertoire holds about 550,000 distinct CDR3 sequences, with over 15% as singletons. As concerns this clonotype: The antigen is unknown.

The chain has TRBV20-1 and TRBJ2-3; 8 bases align to TRBD2. The clonotype originates from a man aged 25 to 45 who received the YFV17D yellow fever vaccine. Sequencing used PBMCs, obtained 15 days after the yellow fever booster vaccination. CDR3 sequence: CSARKAGVTDTQYF. Here the CDR3 DNA reads TGCAGTGCTAGGAAAGCGGGAGTCACAGATACGCAGTATTTT.